Presented here are 27 T cell receptor beta chains from one specimen sequenced in a study of post-analysis software for immune sequencing data. Study results and limitations: TRBV segments more frequent in patients than in controls numbered several and included TRBV5-6, TRBV5-1 and TRBV20-1.

These receptors are not linked to any known antigen. Unique molecular identifiers tagged the TCR beta cDNA libraries. From the PCR reads, TCRdb called clonotypes with MiXCR, one entry per CDR3 protein. The sample has about 200,000 distinct CDR3 sequences, 29% seen once. The sequencing input was blood. The receptors originated from a girl younger than 18 with multiple sclerosis.

This clonotype was seen repeatedly, ten times or more. V gene TRBV29-1 combines with J gene TRBJ2-7; 10 positions match TRBD1. CDR3 size: 13 residues. Germline V gives CDR1 SQVTM, CDR2 ANQGSEA. J lost 2 bases, V lost 7 bases, and 5 bases had no gene match. Here the CDR3 DNA reads TGCAGCGCCGGGGACAGGGGCACCTACGAGCAGTACTTC. Residues: CSAGDRGTYEQYF.

This clonotype was detected a few times. The chain carries TRBV7-8 and TRBJ1-2, with D unclear. Germline CDR1 SGHVS, CDR2 FQNEAQ. Deletions cut 5 bases from V and 0 bases from J, with 13 bases between. CDR3 length equals 15 residues. The CDR3: CASSNRANSNYGYTF. CDR3 coding DNA: TGTGCCAGCAGCAATCGGGCCAATTCTAACTATGGCTACACCTTC. Full variable domain (remainder filled in from reference TRBV7-8 and TRBJ1-2): GAGVSQSPRYKVAKRGQDVALRCDPISGHVSLFWYQQALGQGPEFLTYFQNEAQLDKSGLPSDRFFAERPEGSVSTLKIQRTQQEDSAVYLCASSNRANSNYGYTFGSGTRLTVV.

The V gene is TRBV6-5, the J gene TRBJ2-1; 8 nucleotides align to TRBD2. The V segment lost 6 bases and the J segment 6 bases; nucleotides outside the gene matches: 7. The CDR3 covers 14 residues. CDR1 MNHEY and CDR2 SVGAGI come from the germline V gene. The CDR3 loop reads CASRVGRGSNEQFF. DNA of the CDR3: TGTGCCAGCAGAGTCGGGAGGGGGAGCAATGAGCAGTTCTTC.

This clonotype was counted at least ten times. The chain links TRBV7-9 to TRBJ2-4, with D perhaps matching TRBD1 or TRBD2 (6 bases each). Trimming pared 5 bases from V and 0 bases from J, leaving 17 bases between. CDR1 is SEHNR, CDR2 FQNEAQ, per germline (reference sequence). CDR3 length equals 17 residues. CDR3 protein: CASSPGGGRRAKNIQYF. CDR3 bases: TGTGCCAGCAGCCCCGGAGGGGGACGGAGAGCCAAAAACATTCAGTACTTC.

This clonotype was recorded a few times. The genes are TRBV6-5 and TRBJ1-1; 8 bases align to TRBD1. CDR1 is MNHEY and CDR2 is SVGAGI in the germline V gene. Trimming removed 7 bases from V and 4 bases from J; junction bases left unmatched: 14. This CDR3 has 16 residues. The CDR3 DNA reads TGTGCCAGCACCCAGGGAGACAGGGGAATGAGCACTGAAGCTTTCTTT. Its protein is CASTQGDRGMSTEAFF.

This clonotype was seen a few times. The chain uses TRBV5-1 and TRBJ2-5, with D possibly matching TRBD1 (5 bases). Germline V gene lookup returns CDR1 SGHRS and CDR2 YFSETQ. The CDR3 spans 14 residues. Trimming took 2 bases from V and 0 from J, leaving 8 bases between them. For the CDR3, the DNA is TGCGCCAGCAGCTTTCGGACAAACCAAGAGACCCAGTACTTC. Residues: CASSFRTNQETQYF.

The chain uses TRBV5-1 and TRBJ2-5; 15 bases are shared with TRBD2. Per germline, CDR1 SGHRS and CDR2 YFSETQ. The CDR3 runs 14 residues. Losses at the gene ends were 4 bases for V and 13 bases for J; bases not matched to a gene: 8. Here the CDR3 reads CASSPRTSGGVRYF. For the CDR3, the DNA is TGCGCCAGCAGCCCCCGGACTAGCGGGGGGGTACGGTACTTC.

As regards this clonotype: This could be a read error, since a much larger clone is one nucleotide away. The rearrangement joins TRBV7-2 to TRBJ1-2, with D hard to call. This CDR3 comprises 15 residues. Germline V gene data show CDR1 as SGHTA and CDR2 as FQGNSA. The CDR3 region has the DNA TGTGTCAGCAGCCGTGCTAGGGTAGTGGTCTATGGCTACACCTTC. It encodes CVSSRARVVVYGYTF.

This clonotype was detected ten times or more. The chain joins TRBV10-3 to TRBJ2-3, with TRBD2 matching over 14 bases. Trimming removed 6 bases from V and 5 bases from J; junction bases left unmatched: 7. Germline V CDR1 and CDR2: ENHRY, SYGVKD. The CDR3 length is 16 residues. CDR3 DNA sequence: TGTGCCATCAGAAGCCCGGGACTAGCGGGAGAAGATACGCAGTATTTT. Protein sequence: CAIRSPGLAGEDTQYF.

Regarding this clonotype: This could be a read error, since a much larger clone is one nucleotide away. The chain joins TRBV5-5 to TRBJ2-5; tentative D call: TRBD1 (6 bases). From germline, CDR1 is SGHKS and CDR2 YYEKEE (reference sequence). The CDR3 contains 14 residues. Trimming took off 2 bases at V and 4 bases at J, with 12 bases between the two ends. The CDR3 spells CASSFSGDIETQYF. The DNA of the CDR3 is TGTGCCAGCAGCTTTTCAGGGGATATAGAGACCCAGTACTTC.

The V and J genes are TRBV2 and TRBJ1-2, with 8 positions matching TRBD1. The CDR3 is made up of 20 amino acids. Unmatched junction bases numbered 24, after V lost 5 bases and J lost 4 bases. Germline CDR1 reads SNHLY; CDR2 reads FYNNEI. The CDR3 DNA follows: TGTGCCAGCAGTACCCAACCCGGAGGGACAGGACCCTCAAACCTCTATGGCTACACCTTC. This translates into CASSTQPGGTGPSNLYGYTF. Complete variable domain (other parts from reference TRBV2 and TRBJ1-2): EPEVTQTPSHQVTQMGQEVILRCVPISNHLYFYWYRQILGQKVEFLVSFYNNEISEKSEIFDDQFSVERPDGSNFTLKIRSTKLEDSAMYFCASSTQPGGTGPSNLYGYTFGSGTRLTVV.

This clonotype was detected ten times or more. The V and J genes are TRBV12-3 or TRBV12-4 and TRBJ2-7, with a possible D match to TRBD2 (5 bases). The length of the CDR3 is 14 residues. The V end was cut by 2 bases, the J end by 2 bases, with 10 bases between. The chain's CDR3 is CASSLTGFPYEQYF. In nucleotides, the CDR3 is TGTGCCAGCAGTTTAACGGGGTTCCCCTACGAGCAGTACTTC.

The V gene is TRBV24-1, the J gene TRBJ1-1; D unclear. The CDR3 has 12 amino acids. CDR1 and CDR2 (germline): KGHDR, SFDVKD. Trimming took off 3 bases at V and 3 bases at J, with 4 bases between the two ends. This CDR3 reads CATSDGDTEAFF. CDR3 sequence (DNA): TGTGCCACCAGTGATGGCGACACTGAAGCTTTCTTT.

There are many counts of this clonotype. V usage is TRBV11-2 and J usage is TRBJ2-7; D gene ambiguous. V shed 1 base and J shed 1 base, with 8 bases lying between them. The CDR3 contains 14 residues. Germline V gene lookup returns CDR1 SGHAT and CDR2 FQNNGV. The chain's CDR3 is CASSLGPGSYEQYF. DNA for the CDR3: TGTGCCAGCAGCTTAGGTCCGGGTTCCTACGAGCAGTACTTC.

This clonotype turned up a few times. The CDR3 region is CASSSYGTGGQETQYF. CDR3 nucleotides: TGTGCCAGCTCATCTTACGGGACAGGGGGCCAAGAGACCCAGTACTTC. The chain carries TRBV18 and TRBJ2-5; 11 bases are shared with TRBD1. This CDR3 is 16 amino acids long. After removal of 5 bases from V and 1 base from J, the junction contained 6 bases not matched to a gene. Germline CDR1 reads KGHSH; CDR2 reads LQKENI.

This clonotype was seen only a few times. This CDR3 is CASSMGTESNQPQHF. In DNA, the CDR3 is TGCGCCAGCAGCATGGGGACAGAGAGCAATCAGCCCCAGCATTTT. J is TRBJ1-5 and V is TRBV5-1; TRBD1 matches 7 bases. V trimming: 4 bases; J trimming: 1 base; junction bases outside the gene matches: 5. CDR1 and CDR2 from the germline V gene are SGHRS and YFSETQ. The CDR3 consists of 15 residues.

This clonotype came up many times. The V and J genes are TRBV5-5 and TRBJ1-2; maybe TRBD1 (6 bases). Germline V gives CDR1 SGHKS, CDR2 YYEKEE (reference sequence). This CDR3 is built from 13 residues. The V end was cut by 0 bases, the J end by 8 bases, with 11 bases between. The CDR3 protein is CASSLETGPGYTF. CDR3 nucleotides: TGTGCCAGCAGCTTGGAGACAGGACCGGGCTACACCTTC.

This chain's CDR3 is CASSPGTGDYNEQYF. The CDR3 coding sequence is TGCGCCAGCAGTCCCGGGACAGGGGACTACAATGAGCAGTACTTC. The rearrangement uses TRBV10-2 and TRBJ2-7; TRBD1 matches 10 bases. The V gene end was trimmed by 5 bases and the J gene end by 7 bases; junction bases not matched to a gene: 11. This CDR3 spans 15 amino acids. Germline lookup yields CDR1 WSHSY and CDR2 SAAADI.

This clonotype was counted between two and nine times. This chain's CDR3 is CASSRQGRTEAFF. CDR3 in DNA: TGTGCCAGCAGCAGACAGGGGCGGACTGAAGCTTTCTTT. The chain has TRBV6-5 and TRBJ1-1; TRBD1 matches 8 bases. The V gene's germline CDR1 is MNHEY and CDR2 SVGAGI. V shed 6 bases, J shed 5 bases, and the junction held 5 bases outside the gene matches. This CDR3 spans 13 amino acids.

The rearrangement joins TRBV28 to TRBJ2-5, with TRBD2 as a possible D gene (6 bases). Trimming took 4 bases from V and 5 from J, leaving 20 bases between them. This CDR3 has 16 residues. Germline CDR1 MDHEN, CDR2 SYDVKM. CDR3 nucleotides: TGTGCCAGCAGTTCCCCTCGAGGAGGAGGGGTGGAGACCCAGTACTTC. This translates into CASSSPRGGGVETQYF.

Ten or more counts support this clonotype. The chain is built from TRBV9 and TRBJ1-1; TRBD1 agrees at 12 bases. V shed 4 bases, J shed 5 bases, and the junction held 9 bases outside the gene matches. Germline CDR1 SGDLS, CDR2 YYNGEE. CDR3 length: 16 amino acids. This CDR3 reads CASSPTPGQGATEAFF. The DNA for the CDR3 is TGTGCCAGCAGCCCGACCCCGGGACAGGGGGCAACTGAAGCTTTCTTT.

Remarks on this clonotype: A much larger clonotype is one base distant, so this may be a read error. This chain joins TRBV6-6 and TRBJ2-5, with D hard to call. Between the trimmed V and J ends, which lost 2 bases and 5 bases, there was a span of 18 bases. This CDR3 contains 16 residues. Germline V lookup: CDR1 MNHNY, CDR2 SVGAGI (reference sequence). CDR3 region: CASSYEAISFPETQYF. CDR3 coding DNA: TGTGCCAGCAGTTACGAGGCTATCAGTTTTCCGGAGACCCAGTACTTC.

The sample holds many counts of this clonotype. This CDR3 is CASSYSLSSYEQYF. DNA of the CDR3: TGCGCCAGCTCCTACAGTTTAAGCTCCTACGAGCAGTACTTC. V usage is TRBV5-1 and J usage is TRBJ2-7; no definite D call. V lost 7 bases to trimming and J lost 0 bases, with 14 bases between them. This CDR3 contains 14 residues. The V gene's germline CDR1 is SGHRS and CDR2 YFSETQ.

Regarding this clonotype: A much larger clone differs by one base, so this may be a read error. V usage is TRBV10-2 and J usage is TRBJ2-7; D is ambiguous. With the DNA end fitting TRBJ2-5 better, the J assignment may be wrong. The CDR3 loop spans 12 amino acids. The germline V gene encodes CDR1 WSHSY and CDR2 SAAADI. In DNA form, the CDR3 reads TGCGCCGGCAGTGAGTCAAGGAAGACCCAGTACTTC. This gives the protein CAGSESRKTQYF.

This clonotype was recorded at least ten times. V is TRBV28 and J is TRBJ2-7; 7 bases agree with TRBD1. This CDR3 is built from 14 residues. V gave up 7 bases and J gave up 4 bases; unmatched junction bases: 10. The germline V gene has CDR1 MDHEN and CDR2 SYDVKM. CDR3 loop: CASNGGQARYEQYF. As DNA, the CDR3 is TGTGCCAGCAACGGAGGACAGGCGCGTTACGAGCAGTACTTC.

This clonotype has only a few counts. The chain combines TRBV5-1 with TRBJ1-4; 10 bases line up with TRBD1. V was clipped by 2 bases and J by 6 bases; unmatched bases: 13. CDR3 length: 18 amino acids. Germline CDR1 and CDR2: SGHRS and YFSETQ. The CDR3 DNA reads TGCGCCAGCAGCTTCGATTCCCGGGACAGGGGACGGGATGAAAAACTGTTTTTT. As protein: CASSFDSRDRGRDEKLFF.

This clonotype was seen ten or more times. The junction departs from the called germline gene at one end, perhaps through a read error. J is TRBJ2-1 and V is TRBV7-7, with D perhaps TRBD2 (6 bases). The length of the CDR3 is 14 residues. The V gene's germline CDR1 is SSHAT and CDR2 FNYEAQ (reference sequence). In DNA, the CDR3 is TGTGCTAGCAGCCCGAACGGGAGACGGGGTGAGCAGTTCTTC. It codes for CASSPNGRRGEQFF.